This is a list of T cell receptor beta chains from one sample in a study of CD8 T cells in ankylosing spondylitis. TCRdb reanalysed the 5' RACE reads using MiXCR and keeps one entry per CDR3 protein. The sample shows approximately 350,000 distinct CDR3 sequences, 14% to 15% of them seen only once. The specimen sequenced was blood, either unsorted or a sorted T cell fraction (not recorded which). These receptor sequences come from a male donor with ankylosing spondylitis or in good health (not recorded which). Both conserved end residues are part of each CDR3. The D gene is left open where the match is weak. The listing skips clone size in some rows; elsewhere it reads once, few, many or a size class.

>TRBJ2-7|TRBV7-2|NA|NA
CASSRDSGTYEQYF
TGTGCCAGCAGCCGGGACAGCGGGACCTACGAGCAGTACTTC
>TRBJ2-7|TRBV12-3/TRBV12-4|many|TRBD2
CASSWTSGYEQYF
TGTGCCAGCAGTTGGACTAGCGGCTACGAGCAGTACTTC
>TRBJ2-1|TRBV29-1|few|NA
CSYALWNEQFF
TGCAGCTACGCCCTGTGGAATGAGCAGTTCTTC
>TRBJ2-3|TRBV29-1|few|NA
CSVNRLKLASTDTQYF
TGCAGCGTTAATCGATTGAAGTTAGCTAGCACAGATACGCAGTATTTT
>TRBJ1-2|TRBV29-1|few|NA
CSGSYNYGYTF
TGCAGCGGGAGTTATAACTATGGCTACACCTTC
>TRBJ1-4|TRBV4-1|few|NA
CASSDLGLRVNEKLFF
TGCGCCAGCTCCGATTTAGGGTTAAGGGTTAATGAAAAACTGTTTTTT
>TRBJ2-7|TRBV7-8|NA|NA
CASSSNSGSYEQYF
TGTGCCAGCAGCTCCAATTCGGGGTCCTACGAGCAGTACTTC
>TRBJ1-2|TRBV4-1|NA|TRBD1
CASSQDGTGAGYGYTF
TGCGCCAGCAGCCAAGATGGGACAGGGGCGGGCTATGGCTACACCTTC
>TRBJ2-7|TRBV11-2|few|TRBD2
CASSVGSGGNEQYF
TGTGCCAGCAGCGTAGGTAGCGGGGGTAACGAGCAGTACTTC
>TRBJ2-1|TRBV11-2|few|TRBD1
CASSWGQASGEQFF
TGTGCCAGCAGCTGGGGACAGGCGTCAGGTGAGCAGTTCTTC
>TRBJ2-7|TRBV27|NA|TRBD1
CASSLLGQYEQYF
TGTGCCAGCAGTTTACTGGGACAGTACGAGCAGTACTTC
>TRBJ1-1|TRBV20-1|NA|NA
CSAPPWGGIGTEAFF
TGCAGTGCCCCGCCCTGGGGGGGGATCGGAACTGAAGCTTTCTTT
>TRBJ2-1|TRBV11-2|NA|TRBD2
CASSGGGTSGSYEQFF
TGTGCCAGCAGCGGGGGGGGGACTAGCGGGAGCTATGAGCAGTTCTTC
>TRBJ2-7|TRBV5-1|few|TRBD1
CASSLTGTGVYEQYF
TGCGCCAGCAGCTTGACCGGGACAGGGGTCTACGAGCAGTACTTC
>TRBJ2-2|TRBV5-1|NA|NA
CASSLEGSFTGELFF
TGCGCCAGCAGCTTGGAAGGGTCGTTCACCGGGGAGCTGTTTTTT
>TRBJ2-7|TRBV20-1|NA|TRBD2
CSAGGLAGYEQYF
TGCAGTGCCGGCGGACTAGCAGGCTACGAGCAGTACTTC
>TRBJ2-5|TRBV5-1|NA|TRBD1
CASSLDRAQGAQYF
TGCGCCAGCAGCCTCGACAGGGCCCAGGGGGCCCAGTACTTC
>TRBJ2-1|TRBV5-5|many|NA
CASSLVVGGSNEQFF
TGTGCCAGCAGCTTGGTAGTGGGGGGTTCGAATGAGCAGTTCTTC
>TRBJ2-7|TRBV10-2|few|NA
CASSDYGPSASYEQYF
TGCGCCAGCAGTGACTACGGACCTTCTGCCTCCTACGAGCAGTACTTC
>TRBJ2-5|TRBV2|few|NA
CASSDIKGRQETQYF
TGTGCCAGCAGTGATATAAAGGGTCGGCAAGAGACCCAGTACTTC
>TRBJ1-5|TRBV19|NA|NA
CASTGIGQPQHF
TGTGCCAGTACAGGGATAGGTCAGCCCCAGCATTTT
>TRBJ2-7|TRBV7-2|NA|NA
CASSLGLWGDEQYF
TGTGCCAGCAGCTTGGGATTATGGGGCGACGAGCAGTACTTC
>TRBJ2-6|TRBV7-8|NA|NA
CASRLRDGANVLTF
TGTGCCAGCAGACTAAGGGATGGGGCCAACGTCCTGACTTTC
>TRBJ1-1|TRBV20-1|NA|NA
CSARKGVEAFF
TGCAGTGCTAGAAAGGGGGTTGAAGCTTTCTTT
>TRBJ1-1|TRBV27|NA|TRBD1
CASSGQGGGTEAFF
TGTGCCAGCAGTGGACAGGGGGGGGGCACTGAAGCTTTCTTT
>TRBJ1-4|TRBV12-3/TRBV12-4|NA|NA
CASTRLREKLFF
TGTGCCAGCACCCGCCTTCGTGAAAAACTGTTTTTT
>TRBJ1-1|TRBV5-1|NA|NA
CASSLSERLNTEAFF
TGCGCCAGCAGCTTATCCGAGCGTCTGAACACTGAAGCTTTCTTT